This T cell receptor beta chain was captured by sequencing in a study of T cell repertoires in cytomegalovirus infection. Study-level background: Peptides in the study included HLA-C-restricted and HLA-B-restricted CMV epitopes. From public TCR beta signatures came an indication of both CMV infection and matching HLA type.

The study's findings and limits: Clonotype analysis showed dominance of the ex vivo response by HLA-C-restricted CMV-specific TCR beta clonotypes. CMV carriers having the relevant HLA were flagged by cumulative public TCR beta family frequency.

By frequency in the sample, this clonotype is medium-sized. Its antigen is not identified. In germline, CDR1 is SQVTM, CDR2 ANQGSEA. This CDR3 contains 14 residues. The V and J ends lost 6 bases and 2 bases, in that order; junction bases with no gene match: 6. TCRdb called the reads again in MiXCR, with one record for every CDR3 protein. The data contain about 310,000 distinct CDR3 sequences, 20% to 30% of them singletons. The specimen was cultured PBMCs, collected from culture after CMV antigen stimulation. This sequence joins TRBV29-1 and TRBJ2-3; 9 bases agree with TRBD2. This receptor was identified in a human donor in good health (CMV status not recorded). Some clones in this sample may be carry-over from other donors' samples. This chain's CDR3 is CSVATSGATDTQYF. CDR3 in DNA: TGCAGCGTGGCGACTAGCGGAGCCACAGATACGCAGTATTTT.